This is a list of T cell receptor beta chains from one sample in a study of T cells in Graves' hyperthyroidism and ophthalmopathy. TCRdb processed the multiplex PCR reads anew with MiXCR; each CDR3 protein has one entry. The sample has approximately 260,000 distinct CDR3 sequences; 13% to 15% are singletons. The source material was blood. Every receptor here comes from a woman aged 50 to 60 with Graves' hyperthyroidism that later progressed to Graves' ophthalmopathy. Both conserved end residues are part of each CDR3. The D gene is left open where the match is weak. A row's size may be missing; if present it is once, few, many or a size class.

>TRBJ1-5|TRBV3-1|NA|many
CASSPEINQPQHF
TGTGCCAGCAGCCCAGAGATCAATCAGCCCCAGCATTTT
>TRBJ2-2|TRBV18|NA|few
CASSPEDGMNTGELFF
TGTGCCAGCTCGCCAGAGGACGGCATGAACACCGGGGAGCTGTTTTTT
>TRBJ2-7|TRBV20-1|NA|many
CSLGGRTNLYEQYF
TGCAGCCTAGGGGGACGGACTAATCTCTACGAGCAGTACTTC
>TRBJ2-7|TRBV9|NA|NA
CTSSPPGLRYEQYF
TGTACCAGCAGCCCTCCCGGACTCCGATACGAGCAGTACTTC
>TRBJ1-2|TRBV19|NA|NA
CASSATGGGYRYTF
TGTGCCAGTAGTGCAACGGGTGGAGGATATCGCTACACCTTC
>TRBJ2-1|TRBV11-3|NA|NA
CASSLDSIQGGEQFF
TGTGCCAGCAGCTTAGATTCGATACAGGGAGGGGAGCAGTTCTTC
>TRBJ1-2|TRBV12-3/TRBV12-4|TRBD1|NA
CASSTARDRGSGGYTF
TGTGCCAGCAGCACCGCCCGGGACAGGGGGTCGGGCGGCTACACCTTC
>TRBJ2-3|TRBV30|NA|many
CAWSLKTDTQYF
TGTGCCTGGAGTTTAAAAACAGATACGCAGTATTTT
>TRBJ2-5|TRBV20-1|NA|NA
CSAPSRRETQYF
TGCAGTGCTCCCTCCCGGCGCGAGACCCAGTACTTC
>TRBJ2-7|TRBV28|TRBD2|many
CASSLMVAGEGQYF
TGTGCCAGCAGTTTAATGGTAGCGGGAGAAGGGCAGTACTTC
>TRBJ1-5|TRBV9|NA|NA
CASSVSGVSNQPQHF
TGTGCCAGCAGCGTCTCAGGGGTTAGCAATCAGCCCCAGCATTTT
>TRBJ2-1|TRBV20-1|NA|many
CSAIAGGSSYNEQFF
TGCAGTGCCATTGCTGGGGGAAGCTCCTACAATGAGCAGTTCTTC
>TRBJ2-1|TRBV7-9|NA|few
CASSFESLWSYNEQFF
TGTGCCAGCAGCTTCGAATCCCTCTGGTCCTACAATGAGCAGTTCTTC
>TRBJ2-7|TRBV7-9|TRBD1|many
CASSPGTGGGEQYF
TGTGCCAGCAGCCCCGGGACAGGGGGCGGTGAGCAGTACTTC
>TRBJ1-1|TRBV5-1|NA|many
CASSLRPENTEAFF
TGCGCCAGCAGCTTGCGGCCAGAGAACACTGAAGCTTTCTTT
>TRBJ1-2|TRBV7-2|TRBD1|many
CASSIGQGANYGYTF
TGTGCCAGCAGCATAGGACAGGGGGCTAACTATGGCTACACCTTC
>TRBJ1-2|TRBV20-1|NA|many
CSARPGGGYTF
TGCAGTGCTAGGCCCGGGGGTGGCTACACCTTC
>TRBJ2-7|TRBV27|NA|many
CASSFRGYLEQYF
TGTGCCAGCAGTTTTAGGGGTTATCTCGAGCAGTACTTC
>TRBJ1-2|TRBV15|NA|many
CATSRDVGNYGYTF
TGTGCCACCAGCAGAGATGTCGGGAACTATGGCTACACCTTC
>TRBJ2-1|TRBV30|NA|many
CAWSSVGWGDYNEQFF
TGTGCCTGGAGTTCAGTCGGGTGGGGGGATTACAATGAGCAGTTCTTC
>TRBJ1-4|TRBV20-1|TRBD1|NA
CSATGGGKLFF
TGCAGTGCCACAGGGGGAGGAAAACTGTTTTTT
>TRBJ2-4|TRBV11-2|NA|many
CASSLGAGNIQYF
TGTGCCAGCAGCTTAGGAGCGGGCAACATTCAGTACTTC
>TRBJ2-2|TRBV28|NA|many
CASSLWQGANTGELFF
TGTGCCAGCAGTTTATGGCAGGGTGCGAACACCGGGGAGCTGTTTTTT
>TRBJ2-5|TRBV6-1|NA|many
CASIGGTVQETQYF
TGTGCCAGCATCGGCGGGACAGTCCAAGAGACCCAGTACTTC
>TRBJ1-1|TRBV9|TRBD1|many
CASSVITDREAFF
TGTGCCAGCAGCGTTATCACGGACAGGGAAGCTTTCTTT
>TRBJ1-2|TRBV24-1|TRBD1|NA
CATSDPGTGDGSYGYTF
TGTGCCACCAGTGACCCCGGGACAGGGGATGGCAGCTATGGCTACACCTTC
>TRBJ2-5|TRBV28|NA|many
CASSSLGRRAQYF
TGTGCCAGCAGTTCACTAGGGAGACGGGCCCAGTACTTC
>TRBJ2-3|TRBV3-1|TRBD1|many
CASSFGTGDTDTQYF
TGTGCCAGCAGCTTCGGGACAGGTGACACAGATACGCAGTATTTT
>TRBJ2-2|TRBV9|NA|NA
CASSVGSSLEYTGELFF
TGTGCCAGCAGCGTAGGGTCTAGTCTAGAATACACCGGGGAGCTGTTTTTT
>TRBJ1-2|TRBV3-1|NA|many
CASSQEMWSGAGCTF
TGTGCCAGCAGCCAAGAAATGTGGTCCGGGGCAGGCTGCACCTTC
>TRBJ1-2|TRBV7-9|TRBD1|many
CASSFAGGESYTF
TGTGCCAGCAGCTTTGCAGGGGGCGAGTCCTACACCTTC
>TRBJ2-2|TRBV30|TRBD2|many
CAWRVREITGELFF
TGTGCCTGGAGGGTGCGGGAGATTACCGGGGAGCTGTTTTTT
>TRBJ2-7|TRBV6-1|NA|many
CASRKWDEQYF
TGTGCCAGCAGGAAGTGGGACGAGCAGTACTTC
>TRBJ1-5|TRBV27|TRBD1|many
CASSPRQGNQPQHF
TGTGCCAGCAGTCCAAGACAGGGGAATCAGCCCCAGCATTTT
>TRBJ2-5|TRBV9|NA|many
CASSAPTPGETQYF
TGTGCCAGCAGCGCGCCGACCCCGGGGGAGACCCAGTACTTC
>TRBJ2-7|TRBV6-2/TRBV6-3|NA|many
CASSYRYEQYF
TGTGCCAGCAGTTACCGGTACGAGCAGTACTTC
>TRBJ2-7|TRBV18|NA|many
CASSPSIPYEQYF
TGTGCCAGCTCACCTTCCATCCCCTACGAGCAGTACTTC
>TRBJ2-4|TRBV12-3/TRBV12-4|TRBD2|many
CASISGRAPLAKNIQYF
TGTGCCAGCATTAGCGGGAGGGCGCCACTAGCCAAAAACATTCAGTACTTC
>TRBJ1-1|TRBV29-1|NA|NA
CSVVAGVSVAFF
TGCAGCGTGGTAGCAGGGGTGTCAGTAGCTTTCTTT
>TRBJ2-3|TRBV3-1|NA|many
CASSQPWDPTDTQYF
TGTGCCAGCAGCCAACCCTGGGACCCCACAGATACGCAGTATTTT
>TRBJ2-3|TRBV24-1|NA|many
CATSDFGGTQYF
TGTGCCACCAGTGATTTTGGGGGTACGCAGTATTTT
>TRBJ2-7|TRBV27|NA|many
CASSLAQQGYEQYF
TGTGCCAGCAGTTTAGCTCAACAGGGCTACGAGCAGTACTTC
>TRBJ2-5|TRBV5-1|TRBD2|many
CASSSRTRTALETQYF
TGCGCCAGCAGCTCCCGGACTAGGACGGCGCTAGAGACCCAGTACTTC
>TRBJ2-7|TRBV20-1|TRBD1|many
CSARWGQGYEQYF
TGCAGTGCTAGGTGGGGACAGGGCTACGAGCAGTACTTC
>TRBJ2-3|TRBV7-3|NA|NA
CASSLWGGGAQDTQYF
TGTGCCAGCAGCTTATGGGGCGGCGGGGCGCAAGATACGCAGTATTTT
>TRBJ2-5|TRBV29-1|TRBD1|many
CSGGQGGETQYF
TGCAGCGGGGGACAGGGAGGAGAGACCCAGTACTTC
>TRBJ2-7|TRBV6-1|NA|many
CASSRGGTPSYEQYF
TGTGCCAGCAGCAGAGGCGGGACCCCCTCCTACGAGCAGTACTTC
>TRBJ1-1|TRBV29-1|NA|many
CSVGSLGTEAFF
TGCAGCGTTGGGTCTTTAGGCACTGAAGCTTTCTTT
>TRBJ1-6|TRBV9|NA|few
CASSPGAGSPLHF
TGTGCCAGCAGCCCTGGGGCAGGTTCACCCCTCCACTTT
>TRBJ2-3|TRBV2|TRBD2|many
CASRVTSVSTDTQYF
TGTGCCAGCAGGGTGACTAGCGTTAGCACAGATACGCAGTATTTT
>TRBJ2-7|TRBV7-9|NA|few
CANSPLWGRGDEQYF
TGTGCCAACAGCCCCCTATGGGGCAGGGGAGACGAGCAGTACTTC
>TRBJ2-1|TRBV27|NA|many
CASSWRGGRHSYNEQFF
TGTGCCAGCAGTTGGCGAGGGGGGCGGCACTCCTACAATGAGCAGTTCTTC
>TRBJ2-7|TRBV28|TRBD2|NA
CASSNLAGNYEQYF
TGTGCCAGCAGTAACCTAGCGGGAAACTACGAGCAGTACTTC
>TRBJ2-1|TRBV20-1|NA|many
CSVKSGSRGYNEQFF
TGCAGTGTTAAGTCGGGATCCCGGGGTTACAATGAGCAGTTCTTC
>TRBJ1-2|TRBV7-8|NA|NA
CASSLRSSGGYTF
TGTGCCAGCAGCTTAAGATCAAGCGGGGGCTACACCTTC
>TRBJ1-2|TRBV3-1|TRBD1|NA
CASSPRDRARGYTF
TGTGCCAGCAGCCCTCGGGACAGGGCAAGGGGCTACACCTTC
>TRBJ1-5|TRBV28|NA|many
CASWGAASNQPQHF
TGTGCCAGCTGGGGGGCTGCTAGCAATCAGCCCCAGCATTTT
>TRBJ2-1|TRBV15|NA|few
CATSRDRIGANEQFF
TGTGCCACCAGCAGAGATCGGATAGGAGCAAATGAGCAGTTCTTC
>TRBJ2-3|TRBV20-1|NA|NA
CSARGRGLRSYSTDTQYF
TGCAGTGCTAGAGGACGGGGGCTAAGAAGTTATAGCACAGATACGCAGTATTTT
>TRBJ1-2|TRBV28|TRBD1|NA
CASSPPDREKGYTF
TGTGCCAGCAGTCCCCCGGACAGGGAGAAAGGCTACACCTTC